The T cell receptor (beta chain) described here comes from a study of CD8+CD57+ T cells in acquired aplastic anemia. Background on the study: Each DNA sample taken from sorted CD4+ and CD8+ cells came to about 3 ug on average. Study observations and caveats: The same twenty-nine CD8+ CDR3 sequences occurred in patients and in controls. Patients and controls were not found to differ significantly in CD8+ Simpson's diversity.

The CDR3 has 11 amino acids. V was clipped by 7 bases and J by 10 bases, with 10 bases between them. Regarding this clonotype: The antigen remains undetermined.

Profiling that covered TCR beta VDJ and CDR3 relied on genomic DNA as its template. TCRdb passed the reads through MiXCR, listing each CDR3 protein once. The table includes about 220,000 distinct CDR3 sequences, 47% detected once. Patients chosen for sequencing had shown CD8+CD57+ cell expansion by flow cytometry. Prior therapy had not been administered to any patient at the time of blood sampling. This TCR was sampled from a human donor with aplastic anemia. This chain joins TRBV12-3 or TRBV12-4 and TRBJ1-4, with unresolved D. The sample comprised sorted CD4+, CD8+, or CD8+CD57+ T cells (not recorded which) from PBMCs. CDR3 coding DNA: TGTGCCAGCAATTCAGCGGGAAAACTGTTTTTT. It codes for CASNSAGKLFF.